Listed below are T cell receptor beta chains from one sample, sequenced in a study of blood T cell repertoires in COVID-19. The data were produced by immunoSEQ multiplex PCR, yet TCRdb's version contains in-frame clones alone and is incomplete. The sample shows more than 150,000 clones, more than 85% of them seen only once. The material sequenced was peripheral blood. These receptors came from a man aged 55 to 70 with COVID-19, enrolled during active disease. CDR3s include the opening cysteine and the closing phenylalanine or tryptophan. A clone size is listed for some rows: how often the clone was seen (once, few, many), or a class if it is expanded.

clone size	V gene	J gene	CDR3 protein
once	TRBV30	TRBJ1-3	CAWGLRGQSGNTIYF
once	TRBV9	TRBJ1-1	CASSVAPGRVNTEAFF
.	TRBV19	TRBJ2-1	CASSGGLAGLNEQFF
.	TRBV4-3	TRBJ2-3	CASSRTGAGADTQYF
.	TRBV4-3	TRBJ1-1	CASSQASGGVLNTEAFF
.	TRBV4-3	TRBJ2-6	CASSPSSLARSGANVLTF
.	TRBV4-3	TRBJ2-5	CASSQEREGGRETQYF
once	TRBV27	TRBJ1-4	CASSSITGVREKLFF
.	TRBV5-8	TRBJ1-4	CASRVQGATNEKLFF
.	TRBV9	TRBJ1-4	CASSVVGAANEKLFF
.	TRBV20-1	TRBJ2-1	CSAYRQGQFF
.	TRBV9	TRBJ1-2	CASSVGQVSPYGYTF
.	TRBV11-2	TRBJ2-4	CASSLVPGAKNIQYF
.	TRBV24-1	TRBJ1-1	CATSDRTGPNTEAFF
.	TRBV7-2	TRBJ1-4	CASSSYRGKNEKLFF
.	TRBV15	TRBJ1-5	CATSRGGGSSNQPQHF
.	TRBV6-5	TRBJ2-1	CASSYSATGGYNEQFF
.	TRBV24-1	TRBJ2-7	CATSGSSGQGGEQYF
.	TRBV18	TRBJ2-1	CASSPRSTTLYNEQFF
.	TRBV27	TRBJ1-1	CASRGQGSKNTEAFF
.	TRBV19	TRBJ2-3	CASSQRTSRSADTQYF
.	TRBV7-2	TRBJ2-1	CASSLSGSFYNEQFF
.	TRBV14	TRBJ1-4	CASSRGANEKLFF
.	TRBV24-1	TRBJ1-3	CATSDSRGPGNTIYF
.	TRBV6-1	TRBJ2-3	CASSETGANTDTQYF
.	TRBV4-3	TRBJ1-2	CASSQDRGGSRQNGYTF
.	TRBV7-8	TRBJ2-1	CASSGSGLAYNEQFF
once	TRBV12-3/TRBV12-4	TRBJ2-7	CASAKGYEQYF
.	TRBV28	TRBJ1-2	CASSLLTDRYGYTF
.	TRBV10-3	TRBJ2-3	CAISGNLAGGTDTQYF
.	TRBV6-6	TRBJ2-7	CASSYSGTGGYEQYF
.	TRBV7-9	TRBJ1-4	CASSLALSGYEKLFF
.	TRBV20-1	TRBJ2-7	CSARDGLGGYF
.	TRBV27	TRBJ1-3	CASSPSPSGNTIYF
.	TRBV6-2/TRBV6-3	TRBJ1-4	CASSTVGTGKEKHFF
.	TRBV9	TRBJ2-2	CASSVSARASLNTGELFF
few	TRBV18	TRBJ2-1	CASSPPGDLSSYNEQFF
.	TRBV27	TRBJ2-7	CASSPILGGAYEQYF
.	TRBV28	TRBJ1-1	CASSPSRGGMNTEAFF
.	TRBV15	TRBJ2-3	CATSSRTSGGSTDTQYF
.	TRBV29-1	TRBJ2-2	CSVAPGGGWDTGELFF
few	TRBV27	TRBJ2-5	CASSLRLAGGRETQYF
.	TRBV7-2	TRBJ1-1	CASSSDRAISEAFF
.	TRBV6-2/TRBV6-3	TRBJ2-3	CASSSPSGGSTDTQYF
.	TRBV6-6	TRBJ2-1	CASSYSNLRGVNEQFF
.	TRBV6-5	TRBJ2-1	CASAWTSDNEQFF
.	TRBV19	TRBJ2-1	CASSIPGQGALSEQFF
.	TRBV27	TRBJ2-2	CASSLAQGAGNTGELFF
.	TRBV5-1	TRBJ2-3	CASSSRTASTDTQYF
once	TRBV20-1	TRBJ2-7	CSAPETYEQYF
.	TRBV12-3/TRBV12-4	TRBJ1-2	CASTKQGASGYTF
.	TRBV7-9	TRBJ2-3	CASSLARGTSGGTDTQYF
once	TRBV24-1	TRBJ1-2	CATSAPVEGSYTF
.	TRBV5-1	TRBJ1-2	CASSRQGMDGYTF
.	TRBV19	TRBJ1-6	CASSADRSYNSPLHF
.	TRBV6-6	TRBJ2-7	CASTRDSVSYEQYF
.	TRBV4-2	TRBJ2-5	CASSQVGGGLQNWDQYF
.	TRBV15	TRBJ2-7	CATSPQQGTYEQYF
.	TRBV7-2	TRBJ1-1	CASSRNAGDTEAFF
.	TRBV18	TRBJ1-1	CATRTPNTEAFF